These T cell receptor beta chains were read from a single sample in a study of cytomegalovirus exposure and HLA in healthy donors. The method was immunoSEQ multiplex PCR; TCRdb's version includes in-frame clones alone and lacks a portion of them. The profile shows approximately 240,000 clones, roughly 89% of them singletons. The sequencing sample was made of PBMCs. The origin of the receptors is a woman between 18 and 29 years old in good health and CMV-seronegative. Each CDR3 is given with its conserved first and last residue. Each record gives: clone size, D gene, J gene, V gene, CDR3 protein, CDR3 DNA. The D gene is left open where the match is weak. Clone size is not always given. Where it is, it says once, few, many or a class for expanded clones.

-,TRBD1,TRBJ2-7,TRBV6-1,CASSTGTDYEQYF,TGTGCCAGCAGCACCGGGACAGACTACGAGCAGTACTTC
-,-,TRBJ2-2,TRBV7-9,CASSPAPGSTGELFF,TGTGCCAGCAGCCCGGCACCGGGGTCAACCGGGGAGCTGTTTTTT
-,TRBD1,TRBJ1-1,TRBV7-9,CASSLSRGVEAFF,TGTGCCAGCAGCTTAAGCAGGGGGGTAGAAGCTTTCTTT
-,TRBD1,TRBJ2-7,TRBV6-5,CASSSGTVYEQYF,TGTGCCAGCAGTTCCGGGACAGTCTACGAGCAGTACTTC
-,-,TRBJ1-5,TRBV10-2,CASSESGGRNQPQHF,TGCGCCAGCAGTGAGTCGGGGGGTCGCAATCAGCCCCAGCATTTT
-,-,TRBJ2-2,TRBV6-5,CASSYDNMNTGELFF,TGTGCCAGCAGTTATGATAACATGAACACCGGGGAGCTGTTTTTT
-,-,TRBJ2-5,TRBV11-2,CASSWGEIGEQYF,TGTGCCAGCAGCTGGGGGGAAATTGGGGAGCAGTACTTC
once,TRBD1,TRBJ1-2,TRBV23-1,CASRLQGAGGYGYTF,TGCGCCAGCAGATTACAGGGGGCGGGTGGCTATGGCTACACCTTC
few,-,TRBJ2-1,TRBV5-6,CASSLVAGPNNEQFF,TGTGCCAGCAGCTTGGTGGCGGGACCTAACAATGAGCAGTTCTTC
-,-,TRBJ1-5,TRBV2,CASSENLGGEEPQHF,TGTGCCAGCAGTGAAAATTTGGGGGGTGAAGAGCCCCAGCATTTT
-,TRBD1,TRBJ2-3,TRBV7-2,CASSSYQGALTQYF,TGTGCCAGCAGCTCGTATCAGGGGGCGCTTACGCAGTATTTT
-,TRBD2,TRBJ2-5,TRBV27,CASSLLWAGGQRETQYF,TGTGCCAGCAGTCTACTATGGGCGGGAGGACAAAGGGAGACCCAGTACTTC
-,-,TRBJ2-2,TRBV7-3,CASSLMGQGELFF,TGTGCCAGCAGCTTAATGGGCCAGGGGGAGCTGTTTTTT
-,-,TRBJ2-5,TRBV5-6,CASSVGTEETQYF,TGTGCCAGCAGCGTCGGGACTGAAGAGACCCAGTACTTC
-,TRBD2,TRBJ2-1,TRBV11-2,CASSLPGTSGTVYNEQFF,TGTGCCAGCAGCTTACCGGGGACTAGCGGGACAGTGTACAATGAGCAGTTCTTC
-,-,TRBJ1-4,TRBV7-9,CASSFTGNEKLFF,TGTGCCAGCAGCTTTACAGGGAATGAAAAACTGTTTTTT
-,-,TRBJ1-1,TRBV5-4,CASSLPGRAEAFF,TGTGCCAGCAGCTTGCCCGGGAGGGCTGAAGCTTTCTTT
-,TRBD1,TRBJ2-7,TRBV15,CATGPDRGPYEQYF,TGTGCCACCGGTCCAGACAGGGGCCCCTACGAGCAGTACTTC
-,TRBD2,TRBJ2-1,TRBV9,CASSISGNSYNEQFF,TGTGCCAGCAGCATCAGCGGGAACTCCTACAATGAGCAGTTCTTC
-,TRBD2,TRBJ2-7,TRBV2,CATNDLAGSYEQYF,TGTGCCACCAACGACTTAGCGGGAAGCTACGAGCAGTACTTC
-,-,TRBJ2-7,TRBV5-1,CASSAMTGSRRTYEQYF,TGCGCCAGCAGCGCCATGACAGGTTCTAGAAGAACCTACGAGCAGTACTTC
-,-,TRBJ1-3,TRBV2,CAGSEYSGNTIYF,TGTGCCGGCAGTGAGTACTCTGGAAACACCATATATTTT
few,TRBD2,TRBJ2-1,TRBV29-1,CSVEAVAGGVRSNEQFF,TGCAGCGTTGAGGCGGTAGCGGGAGGTGTGAGGAGCAATGAGCAGTTCTTC
-,TRBD1,TRBJ2-7,TRBV6-5,CASRRDGQGKAEQYF,TGTGCCAGCAGACGGGATGGACAGGGGAAGGCCGAGCAGTACTTC
-,TRBD1,TRBJ1-1,TRBV5-1,CASSLQGRNTEAFF,TGCGCCAGCAGTTTACAGGGGAGAAACACTGAAGCTTTCTTT
-,TRBD2,TRBJ2-7,TRBV6-4,CASSEGERGEQYF,TGTGCCAGCAGTGAAGGGGAGCGGGGAGAGCAGTACTTC